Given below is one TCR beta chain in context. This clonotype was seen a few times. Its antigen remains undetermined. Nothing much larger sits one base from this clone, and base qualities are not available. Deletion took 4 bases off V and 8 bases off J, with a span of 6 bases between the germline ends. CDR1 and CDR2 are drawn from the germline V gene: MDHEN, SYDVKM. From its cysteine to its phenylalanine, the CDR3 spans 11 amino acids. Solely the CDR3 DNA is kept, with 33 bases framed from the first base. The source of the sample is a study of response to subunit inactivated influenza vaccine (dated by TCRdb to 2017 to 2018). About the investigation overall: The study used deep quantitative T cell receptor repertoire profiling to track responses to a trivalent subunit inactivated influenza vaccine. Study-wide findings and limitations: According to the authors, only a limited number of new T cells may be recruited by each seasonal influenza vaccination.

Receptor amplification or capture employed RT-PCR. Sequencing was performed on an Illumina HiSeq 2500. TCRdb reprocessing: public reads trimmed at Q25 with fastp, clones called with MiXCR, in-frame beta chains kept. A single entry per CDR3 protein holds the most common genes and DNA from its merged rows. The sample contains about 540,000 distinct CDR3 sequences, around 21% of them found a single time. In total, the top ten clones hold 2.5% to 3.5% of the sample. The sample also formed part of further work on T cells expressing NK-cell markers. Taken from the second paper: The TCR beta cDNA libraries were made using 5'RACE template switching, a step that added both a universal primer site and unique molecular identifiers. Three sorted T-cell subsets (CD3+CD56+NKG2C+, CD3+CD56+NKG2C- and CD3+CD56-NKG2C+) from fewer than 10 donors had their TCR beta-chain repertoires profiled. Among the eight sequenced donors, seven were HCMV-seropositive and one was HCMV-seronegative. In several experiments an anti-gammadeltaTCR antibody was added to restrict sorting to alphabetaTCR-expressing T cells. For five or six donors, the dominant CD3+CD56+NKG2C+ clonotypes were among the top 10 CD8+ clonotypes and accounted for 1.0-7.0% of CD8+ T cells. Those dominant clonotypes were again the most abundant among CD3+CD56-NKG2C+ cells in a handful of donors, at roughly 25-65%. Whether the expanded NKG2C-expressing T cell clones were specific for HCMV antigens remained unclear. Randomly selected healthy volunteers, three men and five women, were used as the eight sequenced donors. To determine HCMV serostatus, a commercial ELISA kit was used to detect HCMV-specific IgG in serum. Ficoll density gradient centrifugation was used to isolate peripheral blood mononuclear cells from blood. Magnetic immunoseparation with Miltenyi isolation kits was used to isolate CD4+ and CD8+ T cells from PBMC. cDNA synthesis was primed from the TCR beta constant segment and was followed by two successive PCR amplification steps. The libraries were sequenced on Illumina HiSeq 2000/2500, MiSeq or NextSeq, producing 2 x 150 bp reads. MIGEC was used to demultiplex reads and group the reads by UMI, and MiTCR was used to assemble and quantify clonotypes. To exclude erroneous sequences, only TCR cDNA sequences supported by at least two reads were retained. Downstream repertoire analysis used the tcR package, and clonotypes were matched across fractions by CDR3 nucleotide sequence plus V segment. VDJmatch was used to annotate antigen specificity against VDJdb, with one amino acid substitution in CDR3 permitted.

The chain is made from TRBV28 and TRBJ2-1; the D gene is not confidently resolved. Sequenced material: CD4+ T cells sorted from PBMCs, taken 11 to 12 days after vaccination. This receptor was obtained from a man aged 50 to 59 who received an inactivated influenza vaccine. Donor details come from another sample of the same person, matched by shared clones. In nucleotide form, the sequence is TGTGCCAGCAGTTGGTTACATGAGCAGTTCTTC. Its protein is CASSWLHEQFF.